This TCR beta chain was sequenced for a study of OX40 agonist ivuxolimab in advanced cancers. Comment on this clone: The same CDR3 arises from other DNA sequences in this sample as well.

TCRdb's copy holds only in-frame clones and misses some; the assay was immunoSEQ multiplex PCR. The table has approximately 84,000 clones, 80% to 95% seen once. Specimen: CD4+ or CD8+ T cells sorted from blood, collected in a trial of the OX40 agonist ivuxolimab. The receptor comes from an adult with an advanced solid tumor such as melanoma, head and neck, liver or kidney cancer.

CDR3 residues: CSARGPDTQYF. DNA for the CDR3: TGCAGTGCTAGAGGCCCAGATACGCAGTATTTT. The J gene is TRBJ2-3, the V gene TRBV20-1, with D uncertain. In germline, CDR1 is DFQATT, CDR2 SNEGSKA (reference sequence). This CDR3 comprises 11 residues. V lost 1 base, J lost 4 bases, and 3 bases lay in between.